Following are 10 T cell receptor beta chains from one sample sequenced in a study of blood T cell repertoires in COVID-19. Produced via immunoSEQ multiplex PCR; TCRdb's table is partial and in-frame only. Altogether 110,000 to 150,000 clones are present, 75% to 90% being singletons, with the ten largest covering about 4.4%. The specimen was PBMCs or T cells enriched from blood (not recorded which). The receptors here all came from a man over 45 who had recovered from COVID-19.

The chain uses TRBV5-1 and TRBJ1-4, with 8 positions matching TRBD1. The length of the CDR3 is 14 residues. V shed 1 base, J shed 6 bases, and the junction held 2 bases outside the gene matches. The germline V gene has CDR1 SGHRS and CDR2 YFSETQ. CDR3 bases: TGCGCCAGCAGCTTGACGACAGGGGATGAAAAACTGTTTTTT. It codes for CASSLTTGDEKLFF.

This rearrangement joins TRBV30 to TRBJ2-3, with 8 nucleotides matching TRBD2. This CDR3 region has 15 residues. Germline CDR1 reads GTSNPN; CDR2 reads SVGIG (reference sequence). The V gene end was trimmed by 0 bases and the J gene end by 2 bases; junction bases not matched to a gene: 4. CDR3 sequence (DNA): TGTGCCTGGAGTGTCGGAGCGGGAGTCACAGATACGCAGTATTTT. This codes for CAWSVGAGVTDTQYF.

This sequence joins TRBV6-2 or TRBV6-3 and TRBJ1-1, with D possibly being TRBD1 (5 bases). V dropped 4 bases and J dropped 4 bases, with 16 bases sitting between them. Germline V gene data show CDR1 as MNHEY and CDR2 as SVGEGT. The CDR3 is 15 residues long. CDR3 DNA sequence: TGTGCCAGCAGTTCCCGGGACTATGGAAGCACTGAAGCTTTCTTT. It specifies CASSSRDYGSTEAFF.

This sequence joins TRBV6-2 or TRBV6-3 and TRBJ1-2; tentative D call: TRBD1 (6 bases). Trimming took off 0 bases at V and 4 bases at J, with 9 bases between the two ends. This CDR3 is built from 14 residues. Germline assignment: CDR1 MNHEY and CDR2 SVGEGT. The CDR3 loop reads CASSYSGQRYGYTF. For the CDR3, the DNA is TGTGCCAGCAGTTACTCCGGACAGCGCTATGGCTACACCTTC.

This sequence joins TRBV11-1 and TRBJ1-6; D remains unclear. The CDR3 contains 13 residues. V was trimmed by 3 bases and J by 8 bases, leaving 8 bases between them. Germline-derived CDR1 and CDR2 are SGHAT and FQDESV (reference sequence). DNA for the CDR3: TGTGCCAGCAGCTTTGGCGGGGATTCACCCCTCCACTTT. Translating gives CASSFGGDSPLHF.

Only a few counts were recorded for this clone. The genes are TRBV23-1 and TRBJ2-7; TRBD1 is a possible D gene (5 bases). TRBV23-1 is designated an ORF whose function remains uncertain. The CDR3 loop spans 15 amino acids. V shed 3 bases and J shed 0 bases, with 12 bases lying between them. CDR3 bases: TGCGCCAGCAGTCACGCAGGGCGAAGCTCCTACGAGCAGTACGTC. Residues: CASSHAGRSSYEQYV.

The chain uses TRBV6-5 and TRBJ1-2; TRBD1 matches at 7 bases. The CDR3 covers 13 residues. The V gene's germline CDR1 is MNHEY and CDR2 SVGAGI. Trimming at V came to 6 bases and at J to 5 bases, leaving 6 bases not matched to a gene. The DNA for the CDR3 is TGTGCCAGCAGCGGCAGGGGGAGGTATGGCTACACCTTC. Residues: CASSGRGRYGYTF.

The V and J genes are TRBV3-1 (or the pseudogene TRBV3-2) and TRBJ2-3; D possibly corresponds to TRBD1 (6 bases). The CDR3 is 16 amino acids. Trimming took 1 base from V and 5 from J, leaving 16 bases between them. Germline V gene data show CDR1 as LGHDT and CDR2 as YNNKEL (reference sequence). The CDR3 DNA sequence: TGTGCCAGCAGCCAAGTTGGCAGGGGTGGTCGAGATACGCAGTATTTT. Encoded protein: CASSQVGRGGRDTQYF.

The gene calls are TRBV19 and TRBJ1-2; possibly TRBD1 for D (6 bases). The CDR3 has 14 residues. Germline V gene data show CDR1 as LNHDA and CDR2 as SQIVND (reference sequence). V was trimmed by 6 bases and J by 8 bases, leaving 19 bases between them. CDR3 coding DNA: TGTGCCAGTAGGAGAGCAGGGGATCTGGGCGGCTACACCTTC. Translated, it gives CASRRAGDLGGYTF.

CDR3 loop: CASSSGGGWTNEKLFF. CDR3 nucleotide sequence: TGTGCCAGCAGCTCCGGAGGGGGCTGGACTAATGAAAAACTGTTTTTT. V gene TRBV7-8 combines with J gene TRBJ1-4; 7 positions match TRBD1. J was trimmed by 2 bases and V by 4 bases; bases with no gene match: 7. This CDR3 has 16 amino acids. Per germline, CDR1 SGHVS and CDR2 FQNEAQ.